This T cell receptor beta chain came from a study of beta chain features in type 1 diabetes. Study background: Similarity in age, gender and cell yields was seen between patients and healthy donors. Study-level points and caveats: In the patient group, naive, central memory and Treg TCRB repertoires seemed more alike than in the healthy donor group. VDJ junctions sequenced from type 1 diabetes patients showed fewer insertions and more deletions.

The CDR3 consists of 11 residues. CDR1 and CDR2 (germline): SQVTM, ANQGSEA. With 3 bases removed from V and 8 bases from J, the gap between germline ends came to 8 bases. This clone was seen repeatedly, ten times or more. Its specificity is not known. The whole isolated RNA underwent reverse transcription, so sequencing captured expressed TCRB transcripts. Sequencing used immunoSEQ multiplex PCR; TCRdb keeps in-frame clones, though not all of them. Of 330,000 or so clones in the sample, less than 15% are singletons; the top ten hold 6.7%. One heparinised blood draw averaging roughly 100 mL was given by each donor.

V usage is TRBV29-1 and J usage is TRBJ1-3; D might be TRBD1 (5 bases). The sequence derives from a man aged 25-45 years in good health. Sequencing used central memory CD4+ T cells from blood. The CDR3 sequence: CSVDRADTIYF. The CDR3 nucleotides are TGCAGCGTTGACAGGGCGGACACCATATATTTT.